These T cell receptor beta chains were read from a single sample in a study of blood T cell repertoires in COVID-19. Only in-frame clones appear in the TCRdb table, and some are missing; sequencing was by immunoSEQ multiplex PCR. Of 76,000 or so clones listed, about 80% are singletons. The sample taken for sequencing was peripheral blood. The receptors here all came from a man aged 45 to 65 with acute or convalescent COVID-19. The CDR3 runs from the conserved cysteine through the conserved F or W. The D gene is left open where the match is weak.

TRBV19,TRBD1,TRBJ2-7,CASSPGTGIYEQYF
TRBV11-3,TRBD2,TRBJ2-7,CASSGGTSGVYEQYF
TRBV9,TRBD1,TRBJ1-1,CASSAWDRLNTEAFF
TRBV28,TRBD1,TRBJ1-4,CATTGQGAVNEKLFF
TRBV19,TRBD2,TRBJ2-7,CASSIEASGAYEQYF
TRBV6-2/TRBV6-3,TRBD2,TRBJ2-3,CASSTLERGRVHTQYF
TRBV18,NA,TRBJ1-3,CASSPGGPNSGNTIYF
TRBV9,NA,TRBJ1-3,CASSASARGPGSGNTIYF
TRBV7-2,TRBD1,TRBJ2-7,CASSLVFGTGGYEQYF
TRBV5-1,TRBD2,TRBJ2-2,CASSPGGNTGELFF
TRBV11-2,NA,TRBJ1-5,CASSLGQYQPQHF
TRBV4-3,NA,TRBJ1-1,CASRGNTEAFF
TRBV5-6,NA,TRBJ2-3,CASSLRLSRSTDTQYF
TRBV7-2,TRBD1,TRBJ2-7,CASSLAGTDREQYF
TRBV7-2,NA,TRBJ1-1,CASSFWGRGTEAFF
TRBV7-9,NA,TRBJ1-1,CASSSLRINTEAFF
TRBV15,NA,TRBJ2-1,CATSRVRGARDEQFF
TRBV30,TRBD1,TRBJ1-2,CASPTSGGQGYGYTF
TRBV6-5,NA,TRBJ2-7,CASNQRGGEQYF
TRBV5-4,NA,TRBJ1-6,CASSSWAGSPLHF
TRBV4-1,TRBD1,TRBJ1-2,CASSQDPRTGNYGYTF
TRBV19,TRBD2,TRBJ2-1,CASSIVASGRGYNEQFF
TRBV7-2,TRBD2,TRBJ2-3,CASSLRLAGRADTQYF
TRBV19,NA,TRBJ2-7,CASSIGRDPSYEQYF
TRBV3-1/TRBV3-2,TRBD2,TRBJ2-3,CASSQVLAGGVNTQYF
TRBV30,NA,TRBJ2-1,CAWSRGWVRNEQFF
TRBV19,TRBD2,TRBJ2-3,CASSKLAGTDTQYF
TRBV2,NA,TRBJ2-1,CASPPATDYNEQFF
TRBV6-1,NA,TRBJ1-3,CASSVGTTYSGNTIYF
TRBV6-5,TRBD2,TRBJ2-3,CASKTAGGNTDTQYF
TRBV27,NA,TRBJ2-1,CASSLEWGLFNEQFF